Listed below are T cell receptor beta chains from one sample, sequenced in a study of PD-1 blockade in classical Hodgkin lymphoma. Generated by immunoSEQ multiplex PCR, the TCRdb table keeps only in-frame clones and is missing some. This table has tens of thousands of clones, 80% to 90% appearing once. Source: peripheral blood mononuclear cells (PBMCs), taken at baseline. The receptors originated from a human donor with classical Hodgkin lymphoma. CDR3s include the opening cysteine and the closing phenylalanine or tryptophan. D genes are given only for firm matches. Size is stated for part of the rows, as once, few or many counts, or as a class when the clone is expanded.

>TRBJ2-5|TRBD1|TRBV9|.
CASSLESGQGAFETQYF
TGTGCCAGCAGCTTAGAATCGGGACAGGGGGCGTTTGAGACCCAGTACTTC
>TRBJ2-5|TRBD2|TRBV5-1|.
CASSLAPSGGEETQYF
TGCGCCAGCAGCTTGGCCCCTAGCGGGGGGGAAGAGACCCAGTACTTC
>TRBJ2-3|.|TRBV15|.
CATSRGQGTRTDTQYF
TGTGCCACCAGCAGAGGCCAGGGGACTCGCACAGATACGCAGTATTTT
>TRBJ1-6|.|TRBV7-6|.
CASSLSQNGFNSPLHF
TGTGCCAGCAGCTTATCTCAGAACGGGTTTAATTCACCCCTCCACTTT
>TRBJ1-2|.|TRBV6-5|.
CASRGTVYGYTF
TGTGCCAGCAGGGGGACGGTCTATGGCTACACCTTC
>TRBJ1-2|.|TRBV7-8|few
CASSPNPKESGYTF
TGTGCCAGCAGCCCGAACCCCAAGGAGAGTGGCTACACCTTC
>TRBJ2-2|.|TRBV7-9|.
CASRLGGTLAGELFF
TGTGCCAGCAGGCTAGGGGGGACGCTTGCCGGGGAGCTGTTTTTT
>TRBJ2-5|TRBD2|TRBV5-1|.
CASSPRTSGGSQETQYF
TGCGCCAGCAGCCCCCGGACTAGCGGGGGCTCACAAGAGACCCAGTACTTC
>TRBJ2-7|TRBD1|TRBV5-1|.
CASSLDRGGAEQYF
TGCGCCAGCAGCTTGGACAGGGGTGGGGCCGAGCAGTACTTC
>TRBJ2-1|.|TRBV6-5|.
CASSPFGYSYNEQFF
TGTGCCAGCAGCCCCTTTGGATACTCCTACAATGAGCAGTTCTTC
>TRBJ2-7|.|TRBV19|.
CASSRTLTGYEQYF
TGTGCCAGTAGTAGGACCCTGACAGGCTACGAGCAGTACTTC
>TRBJ2-5|.|TRBV5-1|few
CASSLAGVQETQYF
TGCGCCAGCAGCTTGGCGGGGGTACAAGAGACCCAGTACTTC
>TRBJ1-5|.|TRBV4-1|.
CASSQGGGGNQPQHF
TGCGCCAGCAGCCAAGGGGGGGGTGGCAATCAGCCCCAGCATTTT
>TRBJ2-6|TRBD1|TRBV9|.
CARWGQGAPGANVLTF
TGTGCCAGATGGGGCCAGGGGGCGCCTGGGGCCAACGTCCTGACTTTC
>TRBJ2-5|.|TRBV5-4|.
CASRNLGGLQETQYF
TGTGCCAGCAGAAACCTCGGGGGTCTACAAGAGACCCAGTACTTC
>TRBJ2-2|.|TRBV27|.
CASSSGQSNTGELFF
TGTGCCAGCAGTTCCGGACAGTCGAACACCGGGGAGCTGTTTTTT
>TRBJ2-5|.|TRBV7-6|.
CASSLKGMGETQYF
TGTGCCAGCAGCTTAAAGGGGATGGGGGAGACCCAGTACTTC
>TRBJ1-2|.|TRBV20-1|.
CSASGDGYTF
TGCAGTGCTTCCGGGGATGGCTACACCTTC
>TRBJ1-4|TRBD1|TRBV7-9|.
CASSVGDRDRGNEKLFF
TGTGCCAGCAGCGTAGGCGACCGGGACAGGGGGAATGAAAAACTGTTTTTT
>TRBJ2-5|TRBD2|TRBV5-1|.
CASSFSGGQETQYF
TGCGCCAGCAGCTTTAGCGGGGGGCAAGAGACCCAGTACTTC
>TRBJ1-1|TRBD1|TRBV4-3|.
CASSGTGGADTEAFF
TGCGCCAGCAGCGGAACAGGGGGCGCGGACACTGAAGCTTTCTTT
>TRBJ2-1|TRBD2|TRBV7-9|few
CASSLGPSGFGEQFF
TGTGCCAGCAGCTTAGGGCCTAGCGGGTTCGGGGAGCAGTTCTTC
>TRBJ1-2|.|TRBV6-6|.
CASREQGSSYGYTF
TGTGCCAGCAGGGAACAGGGATCTTCCTATGGCTACACCTTC
>TRBJ2-5|TRBD1|TRBV2|.
CASSLQGAAETQYF
TGTGCCAGCAGCCTACAGGGGGCGGCGGAGACCCAGTACTTC
>TRBJ2-1|.|TRBV5-1|.
CASSLASVNEQFF
TGCGCCAGCAGCTTGGCTAGCGTCAATGAGCAGTTCTTC
>TRBJ2-7|.|TRBV6-1|.
CASSEFMPYEQYF
TGTGCCAGCAGTGAATTTATGCCCTACGAGCAGTACTTC
>TRBJ2-2|TRBD1|TRBV7-3|.
CASGQGQTNTGELFF
TGTGCCAGCGGACAGGGACAGACGAACACCGGGGAGCTGTTTTTT
>TRBJ1-4|TRBD1|TRBV19|.
CACSDRINEKLFF
TGTGCCTGTTCGGACAGGATTAATGAAAAACTGTTTTTT
>TRBJ2-5|.|TRBV5-1|.
CASRRGSQETQYF
TGCGCCAGCCGCCGCGGCTCGCAAGAGACCCAGTACTTC
>TRBJ2-4|TRBD2|TRBV2|.
CASSVLTSGGKNIQYF
TGTGCCAGCAGTGTATTGACTAGCGGGGGGAAAAACATTCAGTACTTC
>TRBJ1-3|.|TRBV7-9|once
CASSADGHISGNTIYF
TGTGCCAGCAGCGCAGACGGACATATCTCTGGAAACACCATATATTTT
>TRBJ1-2|.|TRBV7-9|.
CASSLARGTNYGYTF
TGTGCCAGCAGCTTAGCGAGAGGGACCAACTATGGCTACACCTTC
>TRBJ1-4|TRBD1|TRBV5-5|.
CASSYDRVREKLFF
TGTGCCAGCAGCTACGACAGGGTCCGCGAAAAACTGTTTTTT
>TRBJ1-2|.|TRBV5-1|.
CASRVDSYGYTF
TGCGCCAGCAGGGTAGACAGTTATGGCTACACCTTC
>TRBJ2-5|.|TRBV5-1|few
CASSLRQQETQYF
TGCGCCAGCAGCTTGCGGCAGCAAGAGACCCAGTACTTC
>TRBJ2-3|TRBD1|TRBV12-5|.
CASGLESKGGPRTDTQYF
TGTGCTAGTGGTTTGGAGTCAAAAGGGGGCCCGCGCACAGATACGCAGTATTTT
>TRBJ1-4|TRBD1|TRBV2|.
CASRTGGAGEKLFF
TGTGCCAGCAGAACAGGGGGCGCCGGAGAAAAACTGTTTTTT
>TRBJ2-7|TRBD2|TRBV5-1|few
CASSLSGGAYEQYF
TGCGCCAGCAGCTTAAGCGGGGGGGCCTACGAGCAGTACTTC
>TRBJ2-1|.|TRBV5-1|.
CASSFPGQYNEQFF
TGCGCCAGCAGCTTCCCCGGACAGTACAATGAGCAGTTCTTC
>TRBJ2-7|.|TRBV7-9|once
CASSVLVSSEQYF
TGTGCCAGCAGCGTTCTAGTGTCTTCCGAGCAGTACTTC
>TRBJ1-5|.|TRBV5-6|.
CASSLAGADGNQPQHF
TGTGCCAGCAGCTTGGCCGGGGCGGACGGCAATCAGCCCCAGCATTTT
>TRBJ2-5|.|TRBV5-1|.
CASSVGELETQYF
TGCGCCAGCAGCGTGGGGGAGTTGGAGACCCAGTACTTC
>TRBJ1-2|TRBD1|TRBV13|.
CASSLGRGRENGYTF
TGTGCCAGCAGCTTAGGCAGGGGGCGCGAAAATGGCTACACCTTC
>TRBJ1-4|.|TRBV2|.
CASSGFPESNEKLFF
TGTGCCAGCAGTGGCTTCCCCGAGAGTAATGAAAAACTGTTTTTT
>TRBJ1-2|TRBD1|TRBV5-1|.
CASSWGQGDYTF
TGCGCCAGCAGCTGGGGACAGGGCGACTACACCTTC
>TRBJ1-6|.|TRBV4-3|.
CASSQVTMGNSPLHF
TGCGCCAGCAGCCAAGTCACCATGGGGAATTCACCCCTCCACTTT
>TRBJ2-7|TRBD1|TRBV19|.
CASSQDRGHEQYF
TGTGCCAGTAGCCAAGACAGGGGCCACGAGCAGTACTTC
>TRBJ1-1|.|TRBV5-1|few
CASSLAAANTEAFF
TGCGCCAGCAGCTTGGCTGCAGCTAACACTGAAGCTTTCTTT
>TRBJ1-4|TRBD1|TRBV7-9|.
CASSLDRGITNEKLFF
TGTGCCAGCAGCTTAGACAGGGGCATAACTAATGAAAAACTGTTTTTT
>TRBJ1-1|.|TRBV14|once
CASSQTDSRAFF
TGTGCCAGCAGCCAAACAGACAGCAGGGCTTTCTTT
>TRBJ1-4|.|TRBV5-1|.
CASTVGETTNEKLFF
TGCGCCAGCACGGTTGGGGAGACAACTAATGAAAAACTGTTTTTT
>TRBJ2-7|.|TRBV5-1|.
CASSLQVGGTAYEQYF
TGCGCCAGCAGCTTGCAAGTGGGTGGTACAGCCTACGAGCAGTACTTC
>TRBJ2-7|TRBD1|TRBV7-8|once
CASSPGQGGEQYF
TGTGCCAGCAGCCCGGGACAGGGGGGCGAGCAGTACTTC
>TRBJ2-3|.|TRBV5-1|.
CASSLVGTSTDTQYF
TGCGCCAGCAGCTTAGTGGGGACTAGCACAGATACGCAGTATTTT
>TRBJ2-7|.|TRBV5-4|.
CASSLGGTYEQYF
TGTGCCAGCAGCTTGGGGGGAACCTACGAGCAGTACTTC
>TRBJ1-2|.|TRBV27|.
CASSLSRDSYGYTF
TGTGCCAGCAGTTTATCCCGGGACTCCTATGGCTACACCTTC